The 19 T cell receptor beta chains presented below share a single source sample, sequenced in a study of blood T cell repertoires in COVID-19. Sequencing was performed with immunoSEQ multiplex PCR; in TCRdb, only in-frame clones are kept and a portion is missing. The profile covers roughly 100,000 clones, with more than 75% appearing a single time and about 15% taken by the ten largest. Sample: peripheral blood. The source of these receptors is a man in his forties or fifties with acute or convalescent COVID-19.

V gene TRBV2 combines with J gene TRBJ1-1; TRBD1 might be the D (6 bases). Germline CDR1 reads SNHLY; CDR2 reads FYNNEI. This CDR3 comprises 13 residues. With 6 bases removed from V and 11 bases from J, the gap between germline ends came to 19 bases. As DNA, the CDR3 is TGTGCCAGCAGGAGGGACTCACAGGGAGGGGCTTTCTTT. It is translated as CASRRDSQGGAFF.

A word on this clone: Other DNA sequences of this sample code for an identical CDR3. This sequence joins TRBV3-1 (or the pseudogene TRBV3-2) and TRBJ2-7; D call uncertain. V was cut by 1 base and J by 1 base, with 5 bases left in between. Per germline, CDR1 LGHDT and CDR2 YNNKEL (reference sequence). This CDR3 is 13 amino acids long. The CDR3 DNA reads TGTGCCAGCAGCCAAGTTTCGTCCTACGAGCAGTACTTC. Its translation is CASSQVSSYEQYF.

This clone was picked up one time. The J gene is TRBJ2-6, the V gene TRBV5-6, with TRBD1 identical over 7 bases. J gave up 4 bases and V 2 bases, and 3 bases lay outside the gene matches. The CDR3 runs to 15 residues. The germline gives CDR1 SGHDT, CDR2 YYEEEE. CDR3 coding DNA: TGTGCCAGCAGCTTTCAGGGGGTCGGGGCCAACGTCCTGACTTTC. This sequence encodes CASSFQGVGANVLTF.

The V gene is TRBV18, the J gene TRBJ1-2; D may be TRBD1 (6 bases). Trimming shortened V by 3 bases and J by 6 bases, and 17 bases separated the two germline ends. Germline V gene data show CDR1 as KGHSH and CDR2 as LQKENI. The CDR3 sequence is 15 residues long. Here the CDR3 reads CASSPLQGIGDGYTF. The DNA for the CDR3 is TGTGCCAGCTCACCGTTGCAGGGGATAGGTGATGGCTACACCTTC.

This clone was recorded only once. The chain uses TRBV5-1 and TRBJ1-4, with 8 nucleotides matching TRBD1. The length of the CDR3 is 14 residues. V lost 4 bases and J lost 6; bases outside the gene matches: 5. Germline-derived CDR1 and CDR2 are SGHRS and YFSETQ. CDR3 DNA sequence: TGCGCCAGCAGCGCGATACAGGGGGATGAAAAACTGTTTTTT. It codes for CASSAIQGDEKLFF. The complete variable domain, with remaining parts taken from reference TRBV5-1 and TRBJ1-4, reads KAGVTQTPRYLIKTRGQQVTLSCSPISGHRSVSWYQQTPGQGLQFLFEYFSETQRNKGNFPGRFSGRQFSNSRSEMNVSTLELGDSALYLCASSAIQGDEKLFFGSGTQLSVL.

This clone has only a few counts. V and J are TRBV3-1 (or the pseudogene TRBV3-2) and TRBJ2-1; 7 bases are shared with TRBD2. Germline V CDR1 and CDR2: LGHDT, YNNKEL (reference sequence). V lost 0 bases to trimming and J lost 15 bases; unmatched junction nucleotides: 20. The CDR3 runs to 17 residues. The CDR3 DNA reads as TGTGCCAGCAGCCAAGATCTCTCAGCGGGGCACCGCCGGGTCGCGTTCTTC. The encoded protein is CASSQDLSAGHRRVAFF.

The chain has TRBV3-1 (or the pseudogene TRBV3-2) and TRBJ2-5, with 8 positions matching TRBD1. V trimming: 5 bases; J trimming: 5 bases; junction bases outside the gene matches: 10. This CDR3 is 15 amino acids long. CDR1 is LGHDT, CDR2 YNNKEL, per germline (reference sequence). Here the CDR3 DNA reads TGTGCCAGCAGCTCCCGGGCAGGGGGCAAGGAGACCCAGTACTTC. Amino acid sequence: CASSSRAGGKETQYF.

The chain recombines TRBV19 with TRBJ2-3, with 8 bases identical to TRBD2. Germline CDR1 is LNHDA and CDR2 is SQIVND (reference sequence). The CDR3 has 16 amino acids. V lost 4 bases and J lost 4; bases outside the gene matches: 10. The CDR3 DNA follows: TGTGCCAGTAGTAAGGGAGCGGGAGAGGGCGCAGATACGCAGTATTTT. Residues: CASSKGAGEGADTQYF.

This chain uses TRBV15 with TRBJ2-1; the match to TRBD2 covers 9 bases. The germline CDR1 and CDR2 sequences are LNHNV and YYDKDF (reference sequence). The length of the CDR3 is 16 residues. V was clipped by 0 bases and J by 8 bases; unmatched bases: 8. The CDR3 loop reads CATSRDAAGGPDEQFF. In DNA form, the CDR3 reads TGTGCCACCAGCAGAGATGCGGCGGGAGGGCCCGATGAGCAGTTCTTC.

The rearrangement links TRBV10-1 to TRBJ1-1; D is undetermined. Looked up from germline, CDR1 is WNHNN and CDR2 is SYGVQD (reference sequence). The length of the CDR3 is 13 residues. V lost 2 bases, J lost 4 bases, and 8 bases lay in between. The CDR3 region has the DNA TGCGCCAGCAGTGAGGTTAGGAGCACTGAAGCTTTCTTT. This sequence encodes CASSEVRSTEAFF.

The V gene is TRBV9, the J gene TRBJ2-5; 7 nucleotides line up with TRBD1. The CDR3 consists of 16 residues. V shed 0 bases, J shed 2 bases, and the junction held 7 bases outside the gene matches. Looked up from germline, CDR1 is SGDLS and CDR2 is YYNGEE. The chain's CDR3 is CASSVGQGVGQETQYF. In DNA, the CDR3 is TGTGCCAGCAGCGTAGGGCAGGGGGTGGGTCAAGAGACCCAGTACTTC.

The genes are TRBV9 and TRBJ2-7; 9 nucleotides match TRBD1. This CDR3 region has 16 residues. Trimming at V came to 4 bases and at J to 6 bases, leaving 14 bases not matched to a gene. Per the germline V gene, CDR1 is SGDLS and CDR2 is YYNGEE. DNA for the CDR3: TGTGCCAGCAGCACAGGGACAGGGTGGAACCTGGCCGAGCAGTACTTC. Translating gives CASSTGTGWNLAEQYF.

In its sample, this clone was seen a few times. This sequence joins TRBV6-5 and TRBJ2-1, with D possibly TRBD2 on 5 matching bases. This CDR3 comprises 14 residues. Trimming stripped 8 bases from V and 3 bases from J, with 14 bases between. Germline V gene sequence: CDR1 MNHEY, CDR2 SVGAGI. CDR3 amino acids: CASGIRGLYNEQFF. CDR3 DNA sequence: TGTGCCAGCGGCATTAGAGGGCTCTACAATGAGCAGTTCTTC.

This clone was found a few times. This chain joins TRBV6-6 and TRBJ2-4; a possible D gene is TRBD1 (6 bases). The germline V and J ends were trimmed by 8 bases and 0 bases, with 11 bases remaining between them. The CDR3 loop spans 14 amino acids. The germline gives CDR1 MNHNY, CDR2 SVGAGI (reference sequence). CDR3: CASSPGVAKNIQYF. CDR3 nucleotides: TGTGCCAGCTCACCAGGGGTAGCCAAAAACATTCAGTACTTC.

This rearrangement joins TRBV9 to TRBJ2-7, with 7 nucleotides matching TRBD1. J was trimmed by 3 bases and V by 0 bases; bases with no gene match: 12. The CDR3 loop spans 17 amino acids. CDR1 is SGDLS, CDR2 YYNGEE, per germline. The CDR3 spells CASSVGPAGTALYEQYF. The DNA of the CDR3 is TGTGCCAGCAGCGTAGGACCTGCCGGGACAGCCCTCTACGAGCAGTACTTC.

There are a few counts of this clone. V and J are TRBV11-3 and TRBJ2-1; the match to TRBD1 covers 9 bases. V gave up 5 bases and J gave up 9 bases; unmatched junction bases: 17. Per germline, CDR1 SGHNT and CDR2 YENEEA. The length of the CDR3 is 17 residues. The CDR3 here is CASSTTTTGTGSPEQFF. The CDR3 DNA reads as TGTGCCAGCAGCACCACCACCACCGGGACAGGGTCTCCTGAGCAGTTCTTC.

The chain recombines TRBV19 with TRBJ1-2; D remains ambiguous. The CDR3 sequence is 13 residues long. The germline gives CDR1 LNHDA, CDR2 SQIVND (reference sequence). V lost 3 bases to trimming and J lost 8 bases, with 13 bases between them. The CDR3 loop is CASSIWRNGGYTF. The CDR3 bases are TGTGCCAGTAGTATTTGGAGGAACGGAGGCTACACCTTC.

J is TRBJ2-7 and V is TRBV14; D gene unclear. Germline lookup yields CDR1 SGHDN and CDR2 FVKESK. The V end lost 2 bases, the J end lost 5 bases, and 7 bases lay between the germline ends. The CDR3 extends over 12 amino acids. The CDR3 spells CASSQRQNEQYF. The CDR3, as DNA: TGTGCCAGCAGCCAACGCCAGAACGAGCAGTACTTC.

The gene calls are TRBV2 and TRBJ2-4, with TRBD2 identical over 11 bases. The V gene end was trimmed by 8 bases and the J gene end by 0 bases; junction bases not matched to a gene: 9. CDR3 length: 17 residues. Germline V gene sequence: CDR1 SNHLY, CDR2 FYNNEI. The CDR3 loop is CASGKETSGIAKNIQYF. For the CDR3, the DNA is TGTGCCAGCGGGAAGGAGACTAGCGGGATAGCCAAAAACATTCAGTACTTC.